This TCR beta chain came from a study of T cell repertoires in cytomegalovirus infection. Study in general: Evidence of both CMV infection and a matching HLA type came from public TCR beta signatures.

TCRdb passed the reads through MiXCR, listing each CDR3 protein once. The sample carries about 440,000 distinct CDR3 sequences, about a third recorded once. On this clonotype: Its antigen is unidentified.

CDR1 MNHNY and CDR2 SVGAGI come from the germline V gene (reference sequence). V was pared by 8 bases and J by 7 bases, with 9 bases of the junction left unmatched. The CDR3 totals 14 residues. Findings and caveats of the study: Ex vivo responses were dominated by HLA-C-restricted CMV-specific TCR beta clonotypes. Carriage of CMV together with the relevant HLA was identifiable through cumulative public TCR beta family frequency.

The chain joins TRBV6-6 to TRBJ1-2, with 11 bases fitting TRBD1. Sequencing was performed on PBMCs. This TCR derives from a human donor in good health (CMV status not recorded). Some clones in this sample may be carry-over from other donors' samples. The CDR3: CASAPGTGGGGYTF. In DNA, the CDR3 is TGTGCCAGCGCTCCCGGGACAGGGGGTGGTGGCTACACCTTC.